This passage covers 16 T cell receptor beta chains from one sample sequenced in a study of blood T cell repertoires in COVID-19. TCRdb's copy holds only in-frame clones and misses some; the assay was immunoSEQ multiplex PCR. The data show some 140,000 clones, roughly 71% seen once. The specimen sequenced was peripheral blood. The receptors stem from a man older than 75 with acute or convalescent COVID-19.

The chain carries TRBV3-1 (or the pseudogene TRBV3-2) and TRBJ2-2; D gene ambiguous. Germline values: CDR1 LGHDT, CDR2 YNNKEL (reference sequence). The V gene lost 0 bases and the J gene lost 6 bases, with 5 bases spanning the gap. The CDR3 runs 13 residues. The CDR3, as DNA: TGTGCCAGCAGCCAAGACCGAGCCGGGGAGCTGTTTTTT. It specifies CASSQDRAGELFF.

CDR3 DNA: TGTGCCAGCAGCCAAGTTAATAATGTTTACGAGCAGTACTTC. This translates into CASSQVNNVYEQYF. The chain joins TRBV4-2 to TRBJ2-7; no definite D call. The CDR3 contains 14 residues. Germline V gene data show CDR1 as LGHNA and CDR2 as YNFKEQ. V lost 1 base, J lost 4 bases, and 11 bases lay in between.

The rearrangement links TRBV4-2 to TRBJ2-3; the match to TRBD2 covers 9 bases. Trimming at V came to 0 bases and at J to 7 bases, leaving 8 bases not matched to a gene. Per the germline V gene, CDR1 is LGHNA and CDR2 is YNFKEQ. The CDR3 consists of 16 residues. The CDR3 bases are TGTGCCAGCAGCCAAGAGTGGTCTAGCGGGAAGAATACGCAGTATTTT. It translates to CASSQEWSSGKNTQYF.

CDR3 bases: TGTGCCAGCAGCTTAGGCAGGGGAGCAAATCAGCCCCAGCATTTT. Translated: CASSLGRGANQPQHF. The chain combines TRBV13 with TRBJ1-5, with D perhaps matching TRBD1 (6 bases). With 0 bases removed from V and 4 bases from J, the gap between germline ends came to 10 bases. The germline V gene encodes CDR1 PRHDT and CDR2 FYEKMQ (reference sequence). The CDR3 is 15 amino acids.

The V call is TRBV6-5, the J call TRBJ2-1; the D is unclear. Trimming took 5 bases from V and 4 from J, leaving 15 bases between them. The CDR3 contains 15 residues. Germline lookup yields CDR1 MNHEY and CDR2 SVGAGI. CDR3 in DNA: TGTGCCAGCAGTCTCGGGTTATCAGATTACAATGAGCAGTTCTTC. Protein product: CASSLGLSDYNEQFF.

V usage is TRBV6-6 and J usage is TRBJ2-1, with no clear D. The V gene lost 1 base and the J gene lost 9 bases, with 4 bases spanning the gap. The CDR3 length is 11 residues. Germline lookup yields CDR1 MNHNY and CDR2 SVGAGI (reference sequence). The CDR3 protein is CASSYYGEQFF. CDR3 sequence (DNA): TGTGCCAGCAGTTACTACGGTGAGCAGTTCTTC.

The V and J genes are TRBV6-6 and TRBJ2-3; tentative D call: TRBD1 (5 bases). This CDR3 region has 15 residues. V lost 2 bases, J lost 1 base, and 10 bases lay in between. CDR1 is MNHNY, CDR2 SVGAGI, per germline (reference sequence). The CDR3 coding sequence is TGTGCCAGCAGTTACAGGCAGGGTGGCACAGATACGCAGTATTTT. This gives the protein CASSYRQGGTDTQYF.

The rearrangement uses TRBV19 and TRBJ2-2, with 8 bases identical to TRBD2. The V gene end was trimmed by 3 bases and the J gene end by 10 bases; junction bases not matched to a gene: 10. This CDR3 contains 15 residues. Germline V lookup: CDR1 LNHDA, CDR2 SQIVND (reference sequence). CDR3 in amino acids: CASSINRGGAEELFF. As DNA, the CDR3 is TGTGCCAGTAGTATTAACCGGGGGGGAGCCGAGGAGCTGTTTTTT. Full variable domain (missing parts from reference TRBV19 and TRBJ2-2): DGGITQSPKYLFRKEGQNVTLSCEQNLNHDAMYWYRQDPGQGLRLIYYSQIVNDFQKGDIAEGYSVSREKKESFPLTVTSAQKNPTAFYLCASSINRGGAEELFFGEGSRLTVL.

The chain links TRBV6-5 to TRBJ1-2, with D uncertain. CDR1 is MNHEY and CDR2 is SVGAGI in the germline V gene. Between the trimmed V and J ends, which lost 6 bases and 2 bases, there was a span of 7 bases. The CDR3 covers 12 residues. CDR3 sequence: CASSPGNYGYTF. CDR3 in DNA: TGTGCCAGCAGCCCCGGGAACTATGGCTACACCTTC.

The chain joins TRBV5-1 to TRBJ2-2; a possible D gene is TRBD2 (5 bases). Trimming pared 3 bases from V and 5 bases from J, leaving 14 bases between. The CDR3 totals 15 residues. CDR1 and CDR2 from the germline V gene are SGHRS and YFSETQ. The CDR3 spells CASSSLRGFTGELFF. CDR3 sequence (DNA): TGCGCCAGCAGCTCTCTACGGGGTTTTACCGGGGAGCTGTTTTTT. Full variable domain (remainder filled in from reference TRBV5-1 and TRBJ2-2): KAGVTQTPRYLIKTRGQQVTLSCSPISGHRSVSWYQQTPGQGLQFLFEYFSETQRNKGNFPGRFSGRQFSNSRSEMNVSTLELGDSALYLCASSSLRGFTGELFFGEGSRLTVL.

This chain uses TRBV30 with TRBJ1-4; 9 nucleotides line up with TRBD1. The germline gives CDR1 GTSNPN, CDR2 SVGIG (reference sequence). The CDR3 is 14 residues long. The ends lost 2 bases at V and 7 bases at J; junction bases unmatched: 5. The CDR3 loop reads CAWSLRTGVEKLFF. The CDR3 DNA follows: TGTGCCTGGAGTCTCCGGACAGGGGTTGAAAAACTGTTTTTT.

The CDR3 protein is CASSQGYSGGAFDEQYF. Here the CDR3 DNA reads TGCGCCAGCAGCCAAGGCTATAGCGGGGGGGCCTTTGACGAGCAGTACTTC. V and J are TRBV4-1 and TRBJ2-7; 11 bases map to TRBD2. Germline V gene sequence: CDR1 MGHRA, CDR2 YSYEKL. Trimming removed 1 base from V and 5 bases from J; junction bases left unmatched: 10. The CDR3 contains 17 residues.

This chain joins TRBV10-3 and TRBJ2-7; D is possibly TRBD1 (5 bases). CDR1 is ENHRY, CDR2 SYGVKD, per germline. This CDR3 is 14 amino acids long. The germline V and J ends were trimmed by 6 bases and 3 bases, with 15 bases remaining between them. CDR3 in amino acids: CAIRDPGQNYEQYF. The CDR3, as DNA: TGTGCCATCAGGGATCCAGGACAAAACTACGAGCAGTACTTC.

V and J are TRBV3-1 (or the pseudogene TRBV3-2) and TRBJ1-3; tentative D call: TRBD1 (6 bases). Germline CDR1 is LGHDT and CDR2 is YNNKEL (reference sequence). The V end lost 1 base, the J end lost 4 bases, and 14 bases lay between the germline ends. The CDR3 totals 16 residues. The CDR3 region has the DNA TGTGCCAGCAGCCAAGTTCTGGGGGCGCCCGGAAACACCATATATTTT. Residues: CASSQVLGAPGNTIYF.

The chain joins TRBV4-1 to TRBJ2-1, with 8 bases identical to TRBD1. The CDR3 covers 17 residues. V trimming: 5 bases; J trimming: 0 bases; junction bases outside the gene matches: 9. Germline values: CDR1 MGHRA, CDR2 YSYEKL. CDR3 nucleotide sequence: TGCGCCAGCAGCGGTTACACAGGGGGAAGCTCCTACAATGAGCAGTTCTTC. Amino acids: CASSGYTGGSSYNEQFF.

The V gene is TRBV3-1 (or the pseudogene TRBV3-2), the J gene TRBJ1-5; 8 bases align to TRBD1. The V gene's germline CDR1 is LGHDT and CDR2 YNNKEL (reference sequence). With 4 bases clipped from V and 0 bases from J, the junction kept 11 bases outside the gene matches. The CDR3 runs 18 residues. The CDR3 DNA reads as TGTGCCAGCAGCCCCTTCTCCGGGACAGGCTATAGCAATCAGCCCCAGCATTTT. Its protein is CASSPFSGTGYSNQPQHF.